This T cell receptor (beta chain) stems from a study of OX40 agonist ivuxolimab in advanced cancers. With regard to the full study: The costimulatory receptor OX40 (CD134) was targeted by ivuxolimab, a fully human IgG2 agonistic monoclonal antibody. Intravenous ivuxolimab was administered to patients every 2 weeks at six dose levels: 0.01, 0.1, 0.3, 1.5, 3 and 10 mg/kg. Of the roughly 51 patients in dose escalation, approximately 20 had hepatocellular carcinoma, some 15 had melanoma, 9 had renal cell carcinoma and 9 had head and neck cancer. In the dose-escalation cohort, 82.7% of patients were male, and the mean age was about 55 years, with a range of about 23 to 85. Prior anti-PD-1, anti-PD-L1 or anti-CTLA-4 therapy was permitted, and approximately 42% of dose-escalation patients had received checkpoint inhibitors. Partial responses occurred in three dose-escalation patients: two with cutaneous melanoma and one with hepatocellular carcinoma. The purpose of peripheral TCRbeta sequencing was to test whether ivuxolimab changed TCR sequence diversity and led to clonal T-cell expansion. The paper covers the monotherapy dose-escalation part of the phase I ivuxolimab trial, which included N = 52 patients. General findings and caveats noted by the study authors: At doses from 0.1 to 3.0 mg/kg, clonal expansion was seen in both CD4+ and CD8+ blood T cells between baseline and week 6. The antigen specificity of the clonally expanded peripheral T cells was not determined. After ivuxolimab, expanded clones were on average more numerous among CD8+ T cells than among CD4+ T cells. In the 0.1-3.0 mg/kg groups, partial responders were among the patients with the lowest normalized peripheral clonal expansion, particularly in CD8+ T cells. Low levels of normalized T-cell clonal expansion were also shown by some nonresponding patients.

CDR1 SEHNR and CDR2 FQNEAQ are derived from the germline V gene (reference sequence). From its cysteine to its phenylalanine, the CDR3 spans 14 amino acids. The sequence is cut down to CDR3 DNA, 42 bases in frame from base 1. The trial excluded patients who had a history of autoimmune disease or who were on systemic immunosuppression. Peripheral blood for TCR sequencing was collected from all dose cohorts at baseline, on cycle 4 day 1, and on cycle 7 day 1. Samples came from an open-label, multicenter, first-in-human phase I dose-escalation trial of ivuxolimab. Adults with locally advanced or metastatic melanoma, renal cell carcinoma, hepatocellular carcinoma or head and neck squamous cell carcinoma were enrolled in the trial. Before TCR sequencing, CD4+ T cells and CD8+ T cells from peripheral blood were sorted into separate populations. Concerning this clone itself: Its antigen remains unidentified. No clone much larger than this one lies a single base away; base qualities are absent.

For sequencing of the TCRbeta CDR3 region, genomic DNA was extracted from the sorted cells. The immunoSEQ Assay was used for sequencing of TCRbeta CDR3 regions. This is the immuneACCESS table as TCRdb keeps it, with only in-frame sequences that have V and J called. A part of the clones is gone; compared with another copy, unresolved V genes explain less than half, and the rest is unexplained. Across this sample there are about 99,000 clones, with around 95% seen only once. Clones ranked in the top ten supply 2% of the sample. The sample consisted of CD4+ or CD8+ T cells sorted from blood, taken in a trial of the OX40 agonist ivuxolimab. The sequence links TRBV7-9 to TRBJ2-5, with TRBD1 identical over 10 junction bases. Near its end, the DNA agrees better with TRBJ2-7, so the J call may be wrong. This TCR derives from an adult with an advanced solid tumor such as melanoma, head and neck, liver or kidney cancer. CDR3 loop: CASSSRDRGYEQYF. The DNA sequence follows: TGTGCCAGCAGCTCCCGGGACAGGGGCTACGAGCAGTACTTC.